Below, 17 T cell receptor beta chains from the same sample are listed, as sequenced in a study of identical twins. TCRdb re-derived calls from the 5' RACE reads in MiXCR, one entry per CDR3 protein. The table records 450,000 or so distinct CDR3 sequences, about 13% of them present only once. The same sample was also studied in work on yellow fever vaccine responses in identical twins.

The material sequenced was CD4+ T cells sorted from blood. The receptor source for this set is a woman under 30 in good health.

The rearrangement joins TRBV12-3 or TRBV12-4 to TRBJ1-5; TRBD1 aligns across 7 bases. CDR3 length equals 14 residues. V lost 3 bases to trimming and J lost 6 bases; unmatched junction nucleotides: 5. The CDR3 is CASSFQAGGQPQHF. CDR3 coding DNA: TGTGCCAGCAGTTTTCAGGCAGGGGGTCAGCCCCAGCATTTT.

This clonotype has more than one count but fewer than ten. The chain links TRBV20-1 to TRBJ2-3, with D possibly matching TRBD1 (6 bases). CDR1 DFQATT and CDR2 SNEGSKA come from the germline V gene (reference sequence). CDR3 length: 16 amino acids. V was cut by 0 bases and J by 0 bases, with 13 bases left in between. In DNA form, the CDR3 reads TGCAGTGCTAGAGATATGGGGGCCTCTAGCACAGATACGCAGTATTTT. Its protein product is CSARDMGASSTDTQYF.

This clonotype was seen only a few times. V usage is TRBV7-2 and J usage is TRBJ2-1; TRBD2 matches at 7 bases. The CDR3 consists of 12 residues. The V gene's germline CDR1 is SGHTA and CDR2 FQGNSA. Trimming removed 1 base from V and 15 bases from J; junction bases left unmatched: 6. The CDR3 loop reads CASSLVSGGGFF. The CDR3 DNA reads as TGTGCCAGCAGCTTAGTGTCGGGAGGCGGGTTCTTC.

The CDR3 region is CASSRDIRNTIYF. The DNA of the CDR3 is TGTGCCAGCAGTCGGGACATCCGAAACACCATATATTTT. V is TRBV6-1 and J is TRBJ1-3; maybe TRBD1 (6 bases). V dropped 5 bases and J dropped 5 bases, with 10 bases sitting between them. Germline V gene data show CDR1 as MNHNS and CDR2 as SASEGT. The CDR3 is made up of 13 amino acids.

The chain is built from TRBV7-2 and TRBJ2-3; D possibly uses TRBD1 or TRBD2 (5 bases each). Germline values: CDR1 SGHTA, CDR2 FQGNSA. This CDR3 comprises 13 residues. Trimming left V 8 bases short and J 3 bases short, with 12 bases between. This chain's CDR3 is CASERGLTDTQYF. The DNA of the CDR3 is TGTGCCAGCGAGAGGGGCCTAACAGATACGCAGTATTTT. The variable domain in full, completed from reference TRBV7-2 and TRBJ2-3, reads GAGVSQSPSNKVTEKGKDVELRCDPISGHTALYWYRQSLGQGLEFLIYFQGNSAPDKSGLPSDRFSAERTGGSVSTLTIQRTQQEDSAVYLCASERGLTDTQYFGPGTRLTVL.

In the case of this clonotype: At one end the junction does not follow the germline gene, possibly because of a read error. The genes are TRBV28 and TRBJ2-3; 7 bases line up with TRBD1. The CDR3 loop spans 14 amino acids. Germline CDR1 is MDHEN and CDR2 is SYDVKM. CDR3 region: CASCLGQLSDTQYF. The DNA for the CDR3 is TGTGCCAGCTGTTTGGGACAGCTCTCAGATACGCAGTATTTT.

This clonotype was found once. V usage is TRBV12-3 or TRBV12-4 and J usage is TRBJ2-2, with D possibly being TRBD1 (5 bases). Trimming shortened V by 7 bases and J by 6 bases, and 12 bases separated the two germline ends. This CDR3 is 13 amino acids long. CDR3 sequence: CASISKGPGELFF. The CDR3 bases are TGTGCCAGCATCTCGAAGGGGCCCGGGGAGCTGTTTTTT.

This clonotype was observed many times. This sequence joins TRBV20-1 and TRBJ2-5, with D hard to call. Germline V CDR1 and CDR2: DFQATT, SNEGSKA (reference sequence). This CDR3 comprises 15 residues. The germline V and J ends were trimmed by 0 bases and 1 base, with 12 bases remaining between them. The DNA for the CDR3 is TGCAGTGCTAGAGATTTCGCGGCAGTCCAAGAGACCCAGTACTTC. It specifies CSARDFAAVQETQYF.

The CDR3 here is CASSDSRQGHYNEQFF. CDR3 DNA sequence: TGTGCCAGCAGTGACTCTCGGCAGGGCCATTACAATGAGCAGTTCTTC. J is TRBJ2-1 and V is TRBV6-4; maybe TRBD1 (5 bases). There are 16 residues in the CDR3. Looked up from germline, CDR1 is MRHNA and CDR2 is SNTAGT. The V end was cut by 0 bases, the J end by 4 bases, with 13 bases between.

This clonotype was found many times. The chain carries TRBV6-1 and TRBJ2-1, with 7 bases fitting TRBD1. The CDR3 has 14 amino acids. The germline V gene has CDR1 MNHNS and CDR2 SASEGT. J was trimmed by 7 bases and V by 5 bases; bases with no gene match: 8. The CDR3 sequence: CASSPGTASNEQFF. The CDR3 bases are TGTGCCAGCAGTCCCGGGACAGCCTCTAATGAGCAGTTCTTC.

This chain uses TRBV7-2 with TRBJ2-7; 8 bases are shared with TRBD1. The germline gives CDR1 SGHTA, CDR2 FQGNSA. Trimming at V came to 5 bases and at J to 0 bases, leaving 9 bases not matched to a gene. The CDR3 is 16 residues long. The CDR3 loop is CASSRPGGQGSYEQYF. CDR3 sequence (DNA): TGTGCCAGCAGCCGACCCGGCGGACAGGGCTCCTACGAGCAGTACTTC.

The chain is built from TRBV20-1 and TRBJ2-7; no reliable D call. The CDR3 consists of 12 residues. CDR1 is DFQATT and CDR2 is SNEGSKA in the germline V gene (reference sequence). V lost 2 bases to trimming and J lost 3 bases, with 8 bases between them. The CDR3, as DNA: TGCAGTGCTAGATTTCAGATCTACGAGCAGTACTTC. The encoded protein is CSARFQIYEQYF.

The J gene is TRBJ2-7, the V gene TRBV6-2 or TRBV6-3; D not certain. The CDR3 spans 13 residues. Trimming stripped 0 bases from V and 3 bases from J, with 6 bases between. The V gene's germline CDR1 is MNHEY and CDR2 SVGEGT. CDR3 nucleotide sequence: TGTGCCAGCAGTTACTCGCGTAGCTACGAGCAGTACTTC. Translation: CASSYSRSYEQYF.

This clonotype was seen only a few times. The chain couples TRBV30 to TRBJ2-1; the D gene is possibly TRBD1 (6 bases). Germline lookup yields CDR1 GTSNPN and CDR2 SVGIG (reference sequence). The CDR3 runs 13 residues. Trimming removed 5 bases from V and 12 bases from J, with 20 bases in between. The CDR3 region has the DNA TGTGCCTGGGACCCGGTTGTCAGGGGAGTGCAGTTCTTC. This gives the protein CAWDPVVRGVQFF.

The V and J genes are TRBV18 and TRBJ2-3; 11 nucleotides line up with TRBD2. Germline V lookup: CDR1 KGHSH, CDR2 LQKENI. V shed 3 bases, J shed 2 bases, and the junction held 4 bases outside the gene matches. The CDR3 spans 16 residues. CDR3 DNA sequence: TGTGCCAGCTCACCGCTAGCGGGAGGATACACAGATACGCAGTATTTT. Translating it yields CASSPLAGGYTDTQYF.

There are a few counts of this clonotype. The chain combines TRBV29-1 with TRBJ2-7; D not resolved. In germline, CDR1 is SQVTM, CDR2 ANQGSEA. The CDR3 has 11 residues. V dropped 7 bases and J dropped 3 bases, with 10 bases sitting between them. CDR3 DNA sequence: TGCAGCGCCCTGGTGGACTACGAGCAGTACTTC. Encoded protein: CSALVDYEQYF.

This clonotype was seen only a few times. The genes are TRBV6-2 or TRBV6-3 and TRBJ2-1; either TRBD1 or TRBD2 may supply D (5 bases each). V lost 6 bases and J 9 bases, leaving 24 bases between the germline ends. CDR1 and CDR2 from the germline V gene are MNHEY and SVGEGT. The CDR3 spans 16 residues. CDR3 protein: CASSEDTIRGSTEQFF. In DNA, the CDR3 is TGTGCCAGCAGCGAGGACACTATTCGGGGTTCTACTGAGCAGTTCTTC.